The 2 T cell receptor beta chains presented below share a single source sample, sequenced in a study of cytomegalovirus exposure and HLA in healthy donors. A multiplex PCR was run with 60 Vbeta primers and 13 Jbeta primers. The assay was immunoSEQ multiplex PCR, and TCRdb's table has in-frame clones only and misses some. The table shows around 180,000 clones, with around 80% occurring only once. Source material: PBMCs. These TCRs come from a man aged 25 to 40 in good health and CMV-seropositive.

V gene TRBV2 combines with J gene TRBJ1-5; 7 bases fit TRBD1. The germline gives CDR1 SNHLY, CDR2 FYNNEI. This CDR3 is 16 amino acids long. The junction had 7 bases not matched to a gene; V was cut back by 5 bases and J by 0 bases. Here the CDR3 DNA reads TGTGCCAGCAGTAACCGGGACAGTACTAGCAATCAGCCCCAGCATTTT. Translating gives CASSNRDSTSNQPQHF.

There are a few counts of this clone. J is TRBJ2-2 and V is TRBV5-1; 7 bases agree with TRBD1. Germline CDR1 reads SGHRS; CDR2 reads YFSETQ. The CDR3 runs 13 residues. Trimming cost V 7 bases and J 7 bases; bases outside gene matches: 7. This chain's CDR3 is CASLEGASGELFF. CDR3 nucleotides: TGCGCCAGCTTAGAGGGGGCTAGCGGGGAGCTGTTTTTT. Together with reference TRBV5-1 and TRBJ2-2, the CDR3 gives the full variable domain: KAGVTQTPRYLIKTRGQQVTLSCSPISGHRSVSWYQQTPGQGLQFLFEYFSETQRNKGNFPGRFSGRQFSNSRSEMNVSTLELGDSALYLCASLEGASGELFFGEGSRLTVL.